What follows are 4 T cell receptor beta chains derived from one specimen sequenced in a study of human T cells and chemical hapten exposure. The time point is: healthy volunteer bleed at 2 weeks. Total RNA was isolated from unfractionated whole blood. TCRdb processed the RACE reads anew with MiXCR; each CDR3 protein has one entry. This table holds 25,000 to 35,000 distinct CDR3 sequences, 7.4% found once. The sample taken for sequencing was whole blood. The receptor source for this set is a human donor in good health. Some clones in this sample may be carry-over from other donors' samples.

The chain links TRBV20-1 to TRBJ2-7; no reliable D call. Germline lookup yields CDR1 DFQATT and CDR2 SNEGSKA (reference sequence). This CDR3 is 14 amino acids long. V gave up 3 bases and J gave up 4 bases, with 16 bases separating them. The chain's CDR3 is CSASPSRVEYEQYF. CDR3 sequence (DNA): TGCAGTGCTAGTCCATCAAGGGTTGAATACGAGCAGTACTTC.

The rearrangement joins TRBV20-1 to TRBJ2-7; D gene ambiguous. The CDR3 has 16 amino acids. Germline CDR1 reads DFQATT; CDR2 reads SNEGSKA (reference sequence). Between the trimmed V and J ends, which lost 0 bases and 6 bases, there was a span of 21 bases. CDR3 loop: CSARDQPSNPWGEQYF. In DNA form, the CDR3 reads TGCAGTGCTAGAGATCAACCCTCCAATCCCTGGGGCGAGCAGTACTTC.

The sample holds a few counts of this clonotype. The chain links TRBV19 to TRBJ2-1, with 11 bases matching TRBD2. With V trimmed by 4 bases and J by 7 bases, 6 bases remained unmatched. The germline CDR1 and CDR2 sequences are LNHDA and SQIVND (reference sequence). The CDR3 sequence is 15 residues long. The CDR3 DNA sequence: TGTGCCAGTAGTAGAGTAGCGGGAGGGCTAAATGAGCAGTTCTTC. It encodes CASSRVAGGLNEQFF.

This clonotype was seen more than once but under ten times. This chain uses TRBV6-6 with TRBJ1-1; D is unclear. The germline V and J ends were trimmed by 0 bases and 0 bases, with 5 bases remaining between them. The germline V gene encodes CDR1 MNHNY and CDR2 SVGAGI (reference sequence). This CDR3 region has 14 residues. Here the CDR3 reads CASSYSKVNTEAFF. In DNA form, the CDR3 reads TGTGCCAGCAGTTACTCTAAGGTGAACACTGAAGCTTTCTTT.